This TCR beta chain was recovered during a study of T cell responses to AZD1222 COVID-19 vaccine. A word on this clone: The antigen is unknown.

The table came from immunoSEQ multiplex PCR; TCRdb's copy has only in-frame clones and leaves some out. The sample includes some 100,000 clones, 85% to 90% of them seen just once. Overall study findings and caveats: Spike was spanned by vaccine-associated CD4 TCRs, with dominance at 160-218 and 743-854. Females outnumbered males among donors, who were mostly white British; clonal diversity was possibly underestimated.

Deletions cut 0 bases from V and 5 bases from J, with 9 bases between. Germline CDR1 is SGDLS and CDR2 is YYNGEE. The CDR3 runs 14 residues. The sample here was peripheral blood, taken on day 0 of AZD1222 vaccination. The chain recombines TRBV9 with TRBJ1-5; unclear D gene. The clonotype comes from an adult in good health. As DNA, the CDR3 is TGTGCCAGCAGCGTAGCTGGGGAGGATCAGCCCCAGCATTTT. It encodes CASSVAGEDQPQHF.